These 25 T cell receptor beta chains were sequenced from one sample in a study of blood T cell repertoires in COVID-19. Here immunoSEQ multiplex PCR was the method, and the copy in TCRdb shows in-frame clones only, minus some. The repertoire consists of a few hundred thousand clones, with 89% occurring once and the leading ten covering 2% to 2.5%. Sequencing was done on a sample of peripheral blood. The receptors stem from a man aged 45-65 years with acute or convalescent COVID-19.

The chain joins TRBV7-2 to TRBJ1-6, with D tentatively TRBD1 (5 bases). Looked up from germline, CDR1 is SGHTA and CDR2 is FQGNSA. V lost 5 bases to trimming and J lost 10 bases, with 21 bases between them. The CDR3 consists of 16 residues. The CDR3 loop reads CASSPSNTGFGSPLHF. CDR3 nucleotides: TGTGCCAGCAGCCCGTCTAATACAGGCTTTGGGTCACCCCTCCACTTT.

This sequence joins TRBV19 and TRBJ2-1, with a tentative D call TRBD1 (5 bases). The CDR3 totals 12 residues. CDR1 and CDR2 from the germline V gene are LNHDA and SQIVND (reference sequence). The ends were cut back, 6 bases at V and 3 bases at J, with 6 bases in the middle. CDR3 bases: TGTGCCAGTAGGCAGGGCTACAATGAGCAGTTCTTC. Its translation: CASRQGYNEQFF.

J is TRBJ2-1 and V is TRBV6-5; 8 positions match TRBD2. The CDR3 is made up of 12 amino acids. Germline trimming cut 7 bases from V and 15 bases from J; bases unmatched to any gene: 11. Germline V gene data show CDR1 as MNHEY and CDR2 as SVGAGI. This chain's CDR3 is CASIPPGGSAFF. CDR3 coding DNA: TGTGCCAGCATCCCCCCGGGAGGGTCGGCGTTCTTC.

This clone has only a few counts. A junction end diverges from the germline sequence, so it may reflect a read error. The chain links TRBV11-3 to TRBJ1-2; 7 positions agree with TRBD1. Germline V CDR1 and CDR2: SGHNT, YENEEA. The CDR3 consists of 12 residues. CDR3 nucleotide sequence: TGTGCCAGCACCTTAGACAGGGCTGGCTACACCTTC. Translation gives CASTLDRAGYTF.

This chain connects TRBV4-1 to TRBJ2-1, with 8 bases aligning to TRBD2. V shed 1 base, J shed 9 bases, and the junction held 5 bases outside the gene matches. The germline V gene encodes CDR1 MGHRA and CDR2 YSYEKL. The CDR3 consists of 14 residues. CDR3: CASSQAGGLGEQFF. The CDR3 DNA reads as TGCGCCAGCAGCCAAGCGGGGGGGTTAGGTGAGCAGTTCTTC.

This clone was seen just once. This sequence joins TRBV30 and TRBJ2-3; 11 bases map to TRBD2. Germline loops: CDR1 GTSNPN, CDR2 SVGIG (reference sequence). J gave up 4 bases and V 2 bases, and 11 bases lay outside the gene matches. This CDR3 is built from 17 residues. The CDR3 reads CAWSPWTSGPLADTQYF. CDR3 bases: TGTGCCTGGAGTCCATGGACTAGCGGGCCTCTCGCAGATACGCAGTATTTT.

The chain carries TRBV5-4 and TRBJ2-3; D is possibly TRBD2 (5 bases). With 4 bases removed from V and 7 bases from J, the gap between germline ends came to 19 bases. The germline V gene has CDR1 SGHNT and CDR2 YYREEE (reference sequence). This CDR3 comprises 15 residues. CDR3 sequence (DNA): TGTGCCAGCAGCGATAGGAGTCTAGCAATGAATACGCAGTATTTT. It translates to CASSDRSLAMNTQYF.

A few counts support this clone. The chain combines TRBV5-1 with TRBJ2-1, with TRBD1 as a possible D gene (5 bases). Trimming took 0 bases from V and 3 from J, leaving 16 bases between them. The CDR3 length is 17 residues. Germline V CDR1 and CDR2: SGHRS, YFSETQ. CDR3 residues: CASSLGWSGSFYNEQFF. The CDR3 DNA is TGCGCCAGCAGCTTGGGATGGTCAGGGTCCTTCTACAATGAGCAGTTCTTC. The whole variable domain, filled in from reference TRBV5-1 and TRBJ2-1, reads KAGVTQTPRYLIKTRGQQVTLSCSPISGHRSVSWYQQTPGQGLQFLFEYFSETQRNKGNFPGRFSGRQFSNSRSEMNVSTLELGDSALYLCASSLGWSGSFYNEQFFGPGTRLTVL.

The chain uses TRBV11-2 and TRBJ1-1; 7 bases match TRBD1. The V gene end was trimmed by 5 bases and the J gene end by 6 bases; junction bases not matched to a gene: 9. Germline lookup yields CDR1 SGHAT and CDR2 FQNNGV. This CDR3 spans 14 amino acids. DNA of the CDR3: TGTGCCAGCAGCCCCAGGGACAGAACCCCTGAAGCTTTCTTT. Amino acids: CASSPRDRTPEAFF.

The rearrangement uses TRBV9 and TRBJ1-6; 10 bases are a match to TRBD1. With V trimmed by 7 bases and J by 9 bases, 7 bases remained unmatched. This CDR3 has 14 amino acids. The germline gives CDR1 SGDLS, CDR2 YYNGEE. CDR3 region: CASGGTGDFSPLHF. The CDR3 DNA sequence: TGTGCCAGCGGAGGGACAGGGGACTTTTCACCCCTCCACTTT.

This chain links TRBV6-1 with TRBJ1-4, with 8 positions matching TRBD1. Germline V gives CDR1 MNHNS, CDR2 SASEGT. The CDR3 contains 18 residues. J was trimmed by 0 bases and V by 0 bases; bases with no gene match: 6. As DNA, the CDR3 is TGTGCCAGCAGTGAAGCTCACAGGGGGTTTGCAACTAATGAAAAACTGTTTTTT. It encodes CASSEAHRGFATNEKLFF.

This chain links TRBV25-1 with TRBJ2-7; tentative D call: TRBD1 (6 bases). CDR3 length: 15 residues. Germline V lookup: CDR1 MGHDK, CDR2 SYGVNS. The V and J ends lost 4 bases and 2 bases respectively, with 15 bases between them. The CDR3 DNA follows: TGTGCCAGCAGTGGGGCGGACAGAGCAACCTACGAGCAGTACTTC. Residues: CASSGADRATYEQYF.

Written as DNA, the CDR3 is TGTGCCAGCAGCCAACAGGGGGCTTCAGATACGCAGTATTTT. Residues: CASSQQGASDTQYF. V usage is TRBV6-5 and J usage is TRBJ2-3; TRBD1 agrees at 9 bases. This CDR3 region has 14 residues. Unmatched junction bases numbered 5, after V lost 6 bases and J lost 4 bases. Per germline, CDR1 MNHEY and CDR2 SVGAGI.

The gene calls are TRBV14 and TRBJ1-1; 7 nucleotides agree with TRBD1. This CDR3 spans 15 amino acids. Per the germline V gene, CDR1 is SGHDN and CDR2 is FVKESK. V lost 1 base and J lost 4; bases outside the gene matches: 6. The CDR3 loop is CASSQATGPPTEAFF. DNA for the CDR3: TGTGCCAGCAGCCAAGCGACAGGGCCCCCCACTGAAGCTTTCTTT.

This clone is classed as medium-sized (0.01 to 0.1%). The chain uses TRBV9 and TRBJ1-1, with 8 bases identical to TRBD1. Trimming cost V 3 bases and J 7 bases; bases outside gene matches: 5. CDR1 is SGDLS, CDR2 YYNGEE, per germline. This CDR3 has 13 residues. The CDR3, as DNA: TGTGCCAGCAGCGAGGACAGGGAGGGTGAAGCTTTCTTT. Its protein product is CASSEDREGEAFF.

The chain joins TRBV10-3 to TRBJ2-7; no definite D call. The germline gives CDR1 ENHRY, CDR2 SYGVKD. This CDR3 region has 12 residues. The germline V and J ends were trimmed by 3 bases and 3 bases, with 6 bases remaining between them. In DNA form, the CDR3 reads TGTGCCATCAGTGACCACAGCTACGAGCAGTACTTC. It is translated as CAISDHSYEQYF.

CDR3 sequence reads: CASSSQGAGRAYEQYF. CDR3 in DNA: TGTGCCAGCAGCTCACAGGGGGCAGGAAGGGCCTACGAGCAGTACTTC. This chain joins TRBV11-2 and TRBJ2-7, with 9 positions matching TRBD1. Trimming at V came to 4 bases and at J to 2 bases, leaving 9 bases not matched to a gene. There are 16 residues in the CDR3. Looked up from germline, CDR1 is SGHAT and CDR2 is FQNNGV.

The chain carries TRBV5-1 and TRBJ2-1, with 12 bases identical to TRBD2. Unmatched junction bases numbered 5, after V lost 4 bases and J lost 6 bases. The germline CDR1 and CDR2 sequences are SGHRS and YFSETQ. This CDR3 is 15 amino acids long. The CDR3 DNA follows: TGCGCCAGCAGCGGTACTAGCGGGGGGACCAATGAGCAGTTCTTC. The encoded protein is CASSGTSGGTNEQFF.

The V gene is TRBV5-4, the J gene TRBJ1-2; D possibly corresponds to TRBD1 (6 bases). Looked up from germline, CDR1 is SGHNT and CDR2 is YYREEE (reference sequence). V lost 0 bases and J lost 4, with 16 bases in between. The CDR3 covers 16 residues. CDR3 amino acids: CASSLASGQGPYGYTF. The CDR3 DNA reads TGTGCCAGCAGCTTGGCCTCGGGGCAGGGGCCCTATGGCTACACCTTC.

The CDR3 reads CASSLVPPEAFF. The CDR3 region has the DNA TGTGCCAGCAGCTTAGTCCCTCCCGAAGCTTTCTTT. The V and J genes are TRBV7-9 and TRBJ1-1; D call uncertain. Germline lookup yields CDR1 SEHNR and CDR2 FQNEAQ (reference sequence). The V end was cut by 1 base, the J end by 8 bases, with 8 bases between. This CDR3 has 12 amino acids.

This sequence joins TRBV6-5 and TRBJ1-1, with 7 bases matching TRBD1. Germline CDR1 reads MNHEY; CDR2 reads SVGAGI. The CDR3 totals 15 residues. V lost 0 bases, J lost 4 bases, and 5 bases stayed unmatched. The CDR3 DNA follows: TGTGCCAGCAGTTACTCGGCCACAGGGGCCACTGAAGCTTTCTTT. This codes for CASSYSATGATEAFF.

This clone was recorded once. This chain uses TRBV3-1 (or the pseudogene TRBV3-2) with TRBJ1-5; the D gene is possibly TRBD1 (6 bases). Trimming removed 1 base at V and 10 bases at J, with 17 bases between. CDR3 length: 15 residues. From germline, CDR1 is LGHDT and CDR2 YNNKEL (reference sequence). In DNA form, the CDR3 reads TGTGCCAGCAGCCAAGGGACAGAGGACTGGGGACCCCAGCATTTT. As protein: CASSQGTEDWGPQHF.

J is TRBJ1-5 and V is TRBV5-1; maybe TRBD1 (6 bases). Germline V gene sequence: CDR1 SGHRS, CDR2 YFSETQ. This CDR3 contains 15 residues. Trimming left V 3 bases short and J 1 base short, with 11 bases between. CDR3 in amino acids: CASSSGEGSNQPQHF. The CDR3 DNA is TGCGCCAGCAGCTCAGGGGAGGGGAGCAATCAGCCCCAGCATTTT.

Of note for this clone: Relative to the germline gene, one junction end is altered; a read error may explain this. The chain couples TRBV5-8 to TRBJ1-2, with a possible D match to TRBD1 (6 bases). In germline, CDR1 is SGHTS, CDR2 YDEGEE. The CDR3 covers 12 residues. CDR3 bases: TGTGCCAGCAGATTGGACAGTTTTGGCTACACCTTC. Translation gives CASRLDSFGYTF.

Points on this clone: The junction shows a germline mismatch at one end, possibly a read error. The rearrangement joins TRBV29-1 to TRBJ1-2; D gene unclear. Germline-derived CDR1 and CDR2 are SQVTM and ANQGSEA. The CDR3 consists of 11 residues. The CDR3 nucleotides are TGCACCGTTACGGAGAACTATGGCTACACCTTC. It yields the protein CTVTENYGYTF. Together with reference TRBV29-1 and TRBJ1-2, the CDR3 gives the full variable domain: SAVISQKPSRDICQRGTSLTIQCQVDSQVTMMFWYRQQPGQSLTLIATANQGSEATYESGFVIDKFPISRPNLTFSTLTVSNMSPEDSSIYLCTVTENYGYTFGSGTRLTVV.